The 32 T cell receptor beta chains reported below all come from one sample, sequenced in a study of blood T cells in healthy people across ages. A sample-barcoded 5' primer and a J-beta primer mix were used in a second PCR of about 7 to 12 cycles. TCRdb independently ran MiXCR on the 5' RACE reads; one entry per CDR3 protein. The data hold about 1.8 million distinct CDR3 sequences, with roughly 49% observed a single time. The specimen was blood. The receptor set was obtained from a woman aged 40 to 55 in good health.

This chain connects TRBV20-1 to TRBJ2-3; 9 positions match TRBD2. CDR1 DFQATT and CDR2 SNEGSKA come from the germline V gene (reference sequence). Unmatched junction bases numbered 14, after V lost 1 base and J lost 9 bases. This CDR3 has 16 amino acids. CDR3 coding DNA: TGCAGTGCTAGAGCTCAGGGTAGCGGGGGTTCTCGGACGCAGTATTTT. This codes for CSARAQGSGGSRTQYF.

J is TRBJ2-3 and V is TRBV6-1; possibly TRBD2 for D (5 bases). The length of the CDR3 is 13 residues. Trimming pared 8 bases from V and 2 bases from J, leaving 11 bases between. Germline assignment: CDR1 MNHNS and CDR2 SASEGT. CDR3: CASAADFTDTQYF. The CDR3 nucleotides read TGTGCCAGCGCAGCGGACTTCACAGATACGCAGTATTTT.

This rearrangement joins TRBV6-2 or TRBV6-3 to TRBJ1-5, with a possible D match to TRBD1 (5 bases). V was trimmed by 7 bases and J by 8 bases, leaving 18 bases between them. The CDR3 covers 14 residues. Germline-derived CDR1 and CDR2 are MNHEY and SVGEGT. The CDR3 DNA reads TGTGCCAGCACCCGATCGGGGGATACGAAGCCCCAGCATTTT. It is translated as CASTRSGDTKPQHF.

The rearrangement links TRBV14 to TRBJ1-1; tentatively, D is TRBD1 (6 bases). Trimming removed 4 bases at V and 2 bases at J, with 23 bases between. The CDR3 totals 18 residues. Germline CDR1 is SGHDN and CDR2 is FVKESK. The CDR3 DNA is TGTGCCAGCAGCCGGATCATGGGGGGCGTGGGGAGAAACACTGAAGCTTTCTTT. The encoded protein is CASSRIMGGVGRNTEAFF. Together with reference TRBV14 and TRBJ1-1, the CDR3 gives the full variable domain: EAGVTQFPSHSVIEKGQTVTLRCDPISGHDNLYWYRRVMGKEIKFLLHFVKESKQDESGMPNNRFLAERTGGTYSTLKVQPAELEDSGVYFCASSRIMGGVGRNTEAFFGQGTRLTVV.

The gene calls are TRBV9 and TRBJ2-1; D might be TRBD2 (6 bases). Germline CDR1 and CDR2: SGDLS and YYNGEE. This CDR3 has 15 residues. V was cut by 5 bases and J by 0 bases, with 12 bases left in between. Written as DNA, the CDR3 is TGTGCCAGCAGTGTTGGCGGGAACTCCTACAATGAGCAGTTCTTC. It translates to CASSVGGNSYNEQFF.

This clonotype was detected a few times. This rearrangement joins TRBV9 to TRBJ1-2; no reliable D call. Trimming took off 4 bases at V and 8 bases at J, with 12 bases between the two ends. Germline loops: CDR1 SGDLS, CDR2 YYNGEE. This CDR3 region has 12 residues. The CDR3 DNA is TGTGCCAGCAGCACACGGTCACAAGGCTACACCTTC. Its translation: CASSTRSQGYTF.

The V call is TRBV6-5, the J call TRBJ2-4, with TRBD2 as a possible D gene (6 bases). The DNA end lines up better with TRBJ2-7; the J call may be wrong. This CDR3 has 15 residues. CDR1 is MNHEY and CDR2 is SVGAGI in the germline V gene. CDR3: CASSYWGGGPYEQYF. The CDR3 DNA is TGTGCCAGCAGTTACTGGGGAGGTGGACCCTACGAGCAGTACTTC.

This clonotype was seen repeatedly, ten times or more. J is TRBJ2-1 and V is TRBV10-3; 7 bases map to TRBD2. The V gene's germline CDR1 is ENHRY and CDR2 SYGVKD. Unmatched junction bases numbered 9, after V lost 7 bases and J lost 3 bases. This CDR3 has 15 amino acids. CDR3 in amino acids: CAIKPGSSGYNEQFF. Here the CDR3 DNA reads TGTGCCATCAAGCCGGGGTCTAGCGGCTACAATGAGCAGTTCTTC.

This clonotype showed up just once. V and J are TRBV27 and TRBJ2-5; 11 positions agree with TRBD2. The closer fit of TRBJ2-7 to the DNA end suggests the J call may be wrong. This CDR3 contains 16 residues. In germline, CDR1 is MNHEY, CDR2 SMNVEV (reference sequence). The CDR3: CASRLIIAGGPSEQYF. Here the CDR3 DNA reads TGTGCCAGCAGGCTAATAATAGCGGGGGGGCCAAGCGAGCAGTACTTC.

This clonotype was found once. The V gene is TRBV12-3 or TRBV12-4, the J gene TRBJ2-3; TRBD2 agrees at 13 bases. This CDR3 has 17 residues. The J segment lost 4 bases and the V segment lost 6 bases, leaving 10 bases of the junction unmatched. The CDR3 bases are TGTGCCAGCAGGGGACTAGCGGGGACCTCTTGGGCAGATACGCAGTATTTT. Translation gives CASRGLAGTSWADTQYF.

This clonotype was seen once. The chain recombines TRBV6-6 with TRBJ2-5; 9 bases are shared with TRBD1. The ends lost 5 bases at V and 5 bases at J; junction bases unmatched: 12. The germline gives CDR1 MNHNY, CDR2 SVGAGI (reference sequence). This CDR3 has 16 amino acids. In nucleotides, the CDR3 is TGTGCCAGCAGTGGGGACCGGGACAGGGTGGACGAGACCCAGTACTTC. Residues: CASSGDRDRVDETQYF.

The chain is built from TRBV6-1 and TRBJ2-3; 14 positions agree with TRBD2. The CDR3 totals 16 residues. The germline V gene encodes CDR1 MNHNS and CDR2 SASEGT. V gave up 4 bases and J gave up 2 bases; unmatched junction bases: 2. Here the CDR3 reads CASSVGLAGATDTQYF. CDR3 nucleotides: TGTGCCAGCAGTGTGGGACTAGCGGGAGCCACAGATACGCAGTATTTT.

In DNA form, the CDR3 reads TGCAGTGCTAGACCTAACCCGGGGGGCACTGAAGCTTTCTTT. It translates to CSARPNPGGTEAFF. The chain has TRBV20-1 and TRBJ1-1; tentative D call: TRBD1 (5 bases). V was pared by 2 bases and J by 4 bases, with 14 bases between. Germline V gene lookup returns CDR1 DFQATT and CDR2 SNEGSKA (reference sequence). The CDR3 spans 14 residues.

The chain recombines TRBV28 with TRBJ2-5; 7 bases are shared with TRBD2. The CDR3 runs to 16 residues. With 6 bases clipped from V and 4 bases from J, the junction kept 14 bases outside the gene matches. Germline CDR1 reads MDHEN; CDR2 reads SYDVKM. CDR3 loop: CASSLTSAGRRETQYF. CDR3 DNA: TGTGCCAGCAGCCTCACTAGCGCGGGGAGACGAGAGACCCAGTACTTC.

This clonotype has only a few counts. The chain recombines TRBV6-1 with TRBJ1-2; no firm D call. Germline loops: CDR1 MNHNS, CDR2 SASEGT. V lost 3 bases and J lost 6, with 11 bases in between. This CDR3 has 13 residues. Written as DNA, the CDR3 is TGTGCCAGCAGTGAGTTGCATCTTAATGGCTACACCTTC. The encoded protein is CASSELHLNGYTF.

The chain joins TRBV29-1 to TRBJ1-2, with D unclear. Germline lookup yields CDR1 SQVTM and CDR2 ANQGSEA. V lost 4 bases, J lost 6 bases, and 12 bases lay in between. The CDR3 is made up of 12 amino acids. The CDR3 reads CSVVVLQDGYTF. The CDR3 region has the DNA TGCAGCGTTGTGGTCCTCCAGGATGGCTACACCTTC.

As to this clonotype: Just one base apart from a much larger clone, this may be a read error. The chain links TRBV12-3 or TRBV12-4 to TRBJ2-5; no clear D gene. The end of the DNA aligns better with TRBJ2-7, so the J call may be wrong. The CDR3 has 13 residues. CDR3 sequence reads: CASSVRQTYEQYF. DNA of the CDR3: TGTGCCAGCAGTGTACGTCAGACCTACGAGCAGTACTTC.

The CDR3 reads CSAPRGGVVPNNEQFF. The CDR3 coding sequence is TGCAGTGCCCCTCGAGGGGGCGTTGTGCCCAACAATGAGCAGTTCTTC. This sequence joins TRBV20-1 and TRBJ2-1; 7 nucleotides align to TRBD1. CDR3 length: 16 amino acids. V trimming: 6 bases; J trimming: 5 bases; junction bases outside the gene matches: 16. Germline CDR1 is DFQATT and CDR2 is SNEGSKA (reference sequence).

This chain links TRBV27 with TRBJ2-4; 8 nucleotides line up with TRBD2. The J call is doubtful: the DNA matches TRBJ2-7 better. CDR1 and CDR2 (germline): MNHEY, SMNVEV (reference sequence). There are 13 residues in the CDR3. For the CDR3, the DNA is TGTGCCATTGGGCGGGGGGCAGTCTACGAGCAGTACTTC. This encodes CAIGRGAVYEQYF.

This chain links TRBV28 with TRBJ1-4, with D maybe TRBD1 (6 bases). This CDR3 region has 16 residues. Germline loops: CDR1 MDHEN, CDR2 SYDVKM. The V and J ends lost 8 bases and 1 base respectively, with 17 bases between them. In DNA form, the CDR3 reads TGTGCCAGCGGCTCTATAGGGGGAGGAACTAATGAAAAACTGTTTTTT. Translating it yields CASGSIGGGTNEKLFF.

This clonotype was observed a few times. The chain uses TRBV20-1 and TRBJ2-4; possible D gene TRBD2, 5 bases. CDR1 and CDR2 from the germline V gene are DFQATT and SNEGSKA (reference sequence). The CDR3 consists of 16 residues. V dropped 0 bases and J dropped 0 bases, with 12 bases sitting between them. CDR3 sequence reads: CSARDPRDGAKNIQYF. CDR3 bases: TGCAGTGCTAGAGATCCTCGGGATGGAGCCAAAAACATTCAGTACTTC.

V gene TRBV11-3 combines with J gene TRBJ2-1; no clear D gene. The CDR3 runs 13 residues. Germline assignment: CDR1 SGHNT and CDR2 YENEEA. Trimming removed 1 base at V and 10 bases at J, with 11 bases between. The CDR3 DNA reads TGTGCCAGCAGCTTAGCCCGGATCGGGGAGCAGTTCTTC. Translation gives CASSLARIGEQFF. Filled out from reference TRBV11-3 and TRBJ2-1, the complete variable domain reads EAGVVQSPRYKIIEKKQPVAFWCNPISGHNTLYWYLQNLGQGPELLIRYENEEAVDDSQLPKDRFSAERLKGVDSTLKIQPAELGDSAVYLCASSLARIGEQFFGPGTRLTVL.

J is TRBJ2-1 and V is TRBV5-6; D is possibly TRBD1 (6 bases). Germline CDR1 SGHDT, CDR2 YYEEEE. This CDR3 spans 14 amino acids. The ends were cut back, 0 bases at V and 5 bases at J, with 9 bases in the middle. CDR3 in amino acids: CASSLGQEDNEQFF. In nucleotides, the CDR3 is TGTGCCAGCAGCTTGGGACAGGAGGACAATGAGCAGTTCTTC. Drawing the rest from reference TRBV5-6 and TRBJ2-1, the complete variable domain is DAGVTQSPTHLIKTRGQQVTLRCSPKSGHDTVSWYQQALGQGPQFIFQYYEEEERQRGNFPDRFSGHQFPNYSSELNVNALLLGDSALYLCASSLGQEDNEQFFGPGTRLTVL.

V gene TRBV6-5 combines with J gene TRBJ1-5; TRBD1 agrees at 10 bases. V shed 0 bases and J 9 bases; nucleotides not matched to a gene: 8. The CDR3 has 16 residues. Germline CDR1 MNHEY, CDR2 SVGAGI. In DNA, the CDR3 is TGTGCCAGCAGTTACTCGACAGGGGGCCATACCTGGCCCCAGCATTTT. As protein: CASSYSTGGHTWPQHF.

This chain connects TRBV6-1 to TRBJ2-1; tentatively, D is TRBD1 (5 bases). Germline CDR1 reads MNHNS; CDR2 reads SASEGT. There are 11 residues in the CDR3. Deletions cut 6 bases from V and 10 bases from J, with 10 bases between. CDR3 in DNA: TGTGCCAGCAGAAAAAGACAGGAGCAGTTCTTC. Residues: CASRKRQEQFF.

This clonotype was seen a few times. The V and J genes are TRBV7-2 and TRBJ2-3, with D hard to call. This CDR3 region has 15 residues. Germline assignment: CDR1 SGHTA and CDR2 FQGNSA. The ends were cut back, 5 bases at V and 3 bases at J, with 15 bases in the middle. CDR3 protein: CASSLVSAGTDTQYF. The CDR3 DNA reads as TGTGCCAGCAGCCTCGTTTCTGCCGGGACAGATACGCAGTATTTT.

There are a few counts of this clonotype. The chain employs TRBV6-2 or TRBV6-3 and TRBJ2-1; the match to TRBD1 covers 9 bases. Germline V gene data show CDR1 as MNHEY and CDR2 as SVGEGT. The CDR3 extends over 14 amino acids. V shed 7 bases, J shed 8 bases, and the junction held 9 bases outside the gene matches. CDR3 DNA sequence: TGTGCCAGCACCGGGGGACAGGGACGGCATGAGCAGTTCTTC. Amino acids: CASTGGQGRHEQFF.

This clonotype showed up just a few times. The rearrangement joins TRBV6-5 to TRBJ2-1; 7 bases align to TRBD1. This CDR3 has 15 residues. In germline, CDR1 is MNHEY, CDR2 SVGAGI. Trimming removed 4 bases from V and 7 bases from J; junction bases left unmatched: 10. This chain's CDR3 is CASSSRTGAPNEQFF. As DNA, the CDR3 is TGTGCCAGCAGTTCCCGAACAGGGGCCCCTAATGAGCAGTTCTTC.

The chain is built from TRBV6-5 and TRBJ2-4; 9 bases agree with TRBD2. The germline V gene has CDR1 MNHEY and CDR2 SVGAGI. This CDR3 region has 15 residues. Unmatched junction bases numbered 5, after V lost 4 bases and J lost 4 bases. The CDR3 bases are TGTGCCAGCAGTTCTAAAGCGGGGGGAAAAAACATTCAGTACTTC. This codes for CASSSKAGGKNIQYF.

The chain couples TRBV7-2 to TRBJ2-7; D might be TRBD1 (5 bases). Trimming took 5 bases from V and 5 from J, leaving 10 bases between them. Germline-derived CDR1 and CDR2 are SGHTA and FQGNSA. This CDR3 contains 12 residues. The CDR3 is CASSAFRDEQYF. CDR3 in DNA: TGTGCCAGCAGCGCCTTCAGGGACGAGCAGTACTTC.

This clonotype turned up a few times. The chain couples TRBV2 to TRBJ2-1; possibly TRBD1 or TRBD2 for D (5 bases each). The CDR3 sequence is 16 residues long. Germline lookup yields CDR1 SNHLY and CDR2 FYNNEI. Trimming pared 4 bases from V and 4 bases from J, leaving 17 bases between. The CDR3 coding sequence is TGTGCCAGCAGTGGAGCACCGGGACGGTCATACAATGAGCAGTTCTTC. This encodes CASSGAPGRSYNEQFF.

The chain is built from TRBV24-1 and TRBJ1-1; the D is unclear. Germline V gene data show CDR1 as KGHDR and CDR2 as SFDVKD. CDR3 length: 13 amino acids. Trimming pared 3 bases from V and 4 bases from J, leaving 8 bases between. The CDR3 DNA reads TGTGCCACCAGTGATCTGGGAAGCACTGAAGCTTTCTTT. This translates into CATSDLGSTEAFF.